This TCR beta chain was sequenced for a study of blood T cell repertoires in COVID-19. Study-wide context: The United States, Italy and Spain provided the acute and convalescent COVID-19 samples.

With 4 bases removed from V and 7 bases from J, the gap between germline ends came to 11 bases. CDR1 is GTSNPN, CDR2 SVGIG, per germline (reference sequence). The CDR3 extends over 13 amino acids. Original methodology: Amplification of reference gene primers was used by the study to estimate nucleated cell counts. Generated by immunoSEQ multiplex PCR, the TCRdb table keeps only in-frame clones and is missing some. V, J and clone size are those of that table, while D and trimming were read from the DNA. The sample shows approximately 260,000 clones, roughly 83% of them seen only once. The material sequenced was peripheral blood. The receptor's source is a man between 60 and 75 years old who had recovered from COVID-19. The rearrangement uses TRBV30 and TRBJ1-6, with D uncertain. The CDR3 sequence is CAWNPGGNSPLHF. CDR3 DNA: TGTGCCTGGAACCCCGGCGGGAATTCACCCCTCCACTTT.